This TCR beta chain is drawn from a study of T cells of healthy individuals. This clonotype has more than one count but fewer than ten. TCRdb re-analysed the 5' RACE reads in MiXCR, keeping a single row per CDR3 protein. The sample comprises approximately 58,000 distinct CDR3 sequences, about 14% of which are singletons, and about 15% rests with the top ten. This CDR3 contains 12 residues. Germline lookup yields CDR1 GTSNPN and CDR2 SVGIG (reference sequence). With 6 bases removed from V and 5 bases from J, the gap between germline ends came to 14 bases. This receptor was taken from a human donor in good health. The rearrangement links TRBV30 to TRBJ2-7; D is perhaps TRBD1 (5 bases). The CDR3: CACQWGYDEQYF. Here the CDR3 DNA reads TGTGCCTGCCAATGGGGCTACGACGAGCAGTACTTC. The whole variable domain, filled in from reference TRBV30 and TRBJ2-7, reads SQTIHQWPATLVQPVGSPLSLECTVEGTSNPNLYWYRQAAGRGLQLLFYSVGIGQISSEVPQNLSASRPQDRQFILSSKKLLLSDSGFYLCACQWGYDEQYFGPGTRLTVT.